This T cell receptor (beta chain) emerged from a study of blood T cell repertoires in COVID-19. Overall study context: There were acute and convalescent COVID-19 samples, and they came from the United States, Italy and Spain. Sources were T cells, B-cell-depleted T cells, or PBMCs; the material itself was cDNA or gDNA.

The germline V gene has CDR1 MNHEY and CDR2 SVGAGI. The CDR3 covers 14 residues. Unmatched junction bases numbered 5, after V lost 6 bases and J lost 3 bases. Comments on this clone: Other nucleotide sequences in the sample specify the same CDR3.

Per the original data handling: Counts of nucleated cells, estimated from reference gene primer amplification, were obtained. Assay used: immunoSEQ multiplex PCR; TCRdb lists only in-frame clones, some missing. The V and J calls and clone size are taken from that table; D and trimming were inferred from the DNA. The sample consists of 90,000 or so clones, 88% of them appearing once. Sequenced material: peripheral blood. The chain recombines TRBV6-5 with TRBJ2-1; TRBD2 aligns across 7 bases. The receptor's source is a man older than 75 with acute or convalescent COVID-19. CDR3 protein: CASSRRESYNEQFF. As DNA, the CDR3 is TGTGCCAGCAGCCGGCGGGAGAGCTACAATGAGCAGTTCTTC.